A single count supports the clone carrying this T cell receptor (beta chain). The source of the sample is a study of blood T cell repertoires in COVID-19. The method was immunoSEQ multiplex PCR; TCRdb's version includes in-frame clones alone and lacks a portion of them. The profile covers approximately 110,000 clones, with around 85% appearing a single time and about 13% taken by the ten largest. The receptor comes from a human donor in a cohort sampled during active COVID-19. The specimen sequenced was peripheral blood.

CDR3 protein: CASSLRTGDSGNTIYF. As DNA, the CDR3 is TGCGCCAGCAGCTTGCGGACAGGGGACTCTGGAAACACCATATATTTT. The chain employs TRBV5-1 and TRBJ1-3; 9 bases line up with TRBD1. V dropped 1 base and J dropped 0; count of bases not matched to a gene: 2. Germline values: CDR1 SGHRS, CDR2 YFSETQ. The CDR3 has 16 amino acids.